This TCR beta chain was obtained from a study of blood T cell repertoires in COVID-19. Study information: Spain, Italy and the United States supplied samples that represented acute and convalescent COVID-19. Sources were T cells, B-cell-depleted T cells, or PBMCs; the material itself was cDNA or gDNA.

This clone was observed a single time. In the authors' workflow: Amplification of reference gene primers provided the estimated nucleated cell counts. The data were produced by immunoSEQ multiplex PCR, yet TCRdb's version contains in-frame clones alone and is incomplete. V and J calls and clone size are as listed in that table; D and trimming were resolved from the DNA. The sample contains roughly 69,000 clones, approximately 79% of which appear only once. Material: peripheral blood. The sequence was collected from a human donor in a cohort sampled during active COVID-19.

The CDR3 region is CASSIEPGLAGGLGVEQYF. Here the CDR3 DNA reads TGTGCCAGCAGCATAGAACCGGGACTAGCGGGAGGGCTCGGTGTCGAGCAGTACTTC. The genes are TRBV7-6 and TRBJ2-7, with TRBD2 matching over 16 bases. The CDR3 extends over 19 amino acids. Per germline, CDR1 SGHVS and CDR2 FNYEAQ. J lost 6 bases, V lost 5 bases, and 16 bases had no gene match. Using reference TRBV7-6 and TRBJ2-7 for the parts outside the CDR3, the full variable domain is GAGVSQSPRYKVTKRGQDVALRCDPISGHVSLYWYRQALGQGPEFLTYFNYEAQQDKSGLPNDRFSAERPEGSISTLTIQRTEQRDSAMYRCASSIEPGLAGGLGVEQYFGPGTRLTVT.